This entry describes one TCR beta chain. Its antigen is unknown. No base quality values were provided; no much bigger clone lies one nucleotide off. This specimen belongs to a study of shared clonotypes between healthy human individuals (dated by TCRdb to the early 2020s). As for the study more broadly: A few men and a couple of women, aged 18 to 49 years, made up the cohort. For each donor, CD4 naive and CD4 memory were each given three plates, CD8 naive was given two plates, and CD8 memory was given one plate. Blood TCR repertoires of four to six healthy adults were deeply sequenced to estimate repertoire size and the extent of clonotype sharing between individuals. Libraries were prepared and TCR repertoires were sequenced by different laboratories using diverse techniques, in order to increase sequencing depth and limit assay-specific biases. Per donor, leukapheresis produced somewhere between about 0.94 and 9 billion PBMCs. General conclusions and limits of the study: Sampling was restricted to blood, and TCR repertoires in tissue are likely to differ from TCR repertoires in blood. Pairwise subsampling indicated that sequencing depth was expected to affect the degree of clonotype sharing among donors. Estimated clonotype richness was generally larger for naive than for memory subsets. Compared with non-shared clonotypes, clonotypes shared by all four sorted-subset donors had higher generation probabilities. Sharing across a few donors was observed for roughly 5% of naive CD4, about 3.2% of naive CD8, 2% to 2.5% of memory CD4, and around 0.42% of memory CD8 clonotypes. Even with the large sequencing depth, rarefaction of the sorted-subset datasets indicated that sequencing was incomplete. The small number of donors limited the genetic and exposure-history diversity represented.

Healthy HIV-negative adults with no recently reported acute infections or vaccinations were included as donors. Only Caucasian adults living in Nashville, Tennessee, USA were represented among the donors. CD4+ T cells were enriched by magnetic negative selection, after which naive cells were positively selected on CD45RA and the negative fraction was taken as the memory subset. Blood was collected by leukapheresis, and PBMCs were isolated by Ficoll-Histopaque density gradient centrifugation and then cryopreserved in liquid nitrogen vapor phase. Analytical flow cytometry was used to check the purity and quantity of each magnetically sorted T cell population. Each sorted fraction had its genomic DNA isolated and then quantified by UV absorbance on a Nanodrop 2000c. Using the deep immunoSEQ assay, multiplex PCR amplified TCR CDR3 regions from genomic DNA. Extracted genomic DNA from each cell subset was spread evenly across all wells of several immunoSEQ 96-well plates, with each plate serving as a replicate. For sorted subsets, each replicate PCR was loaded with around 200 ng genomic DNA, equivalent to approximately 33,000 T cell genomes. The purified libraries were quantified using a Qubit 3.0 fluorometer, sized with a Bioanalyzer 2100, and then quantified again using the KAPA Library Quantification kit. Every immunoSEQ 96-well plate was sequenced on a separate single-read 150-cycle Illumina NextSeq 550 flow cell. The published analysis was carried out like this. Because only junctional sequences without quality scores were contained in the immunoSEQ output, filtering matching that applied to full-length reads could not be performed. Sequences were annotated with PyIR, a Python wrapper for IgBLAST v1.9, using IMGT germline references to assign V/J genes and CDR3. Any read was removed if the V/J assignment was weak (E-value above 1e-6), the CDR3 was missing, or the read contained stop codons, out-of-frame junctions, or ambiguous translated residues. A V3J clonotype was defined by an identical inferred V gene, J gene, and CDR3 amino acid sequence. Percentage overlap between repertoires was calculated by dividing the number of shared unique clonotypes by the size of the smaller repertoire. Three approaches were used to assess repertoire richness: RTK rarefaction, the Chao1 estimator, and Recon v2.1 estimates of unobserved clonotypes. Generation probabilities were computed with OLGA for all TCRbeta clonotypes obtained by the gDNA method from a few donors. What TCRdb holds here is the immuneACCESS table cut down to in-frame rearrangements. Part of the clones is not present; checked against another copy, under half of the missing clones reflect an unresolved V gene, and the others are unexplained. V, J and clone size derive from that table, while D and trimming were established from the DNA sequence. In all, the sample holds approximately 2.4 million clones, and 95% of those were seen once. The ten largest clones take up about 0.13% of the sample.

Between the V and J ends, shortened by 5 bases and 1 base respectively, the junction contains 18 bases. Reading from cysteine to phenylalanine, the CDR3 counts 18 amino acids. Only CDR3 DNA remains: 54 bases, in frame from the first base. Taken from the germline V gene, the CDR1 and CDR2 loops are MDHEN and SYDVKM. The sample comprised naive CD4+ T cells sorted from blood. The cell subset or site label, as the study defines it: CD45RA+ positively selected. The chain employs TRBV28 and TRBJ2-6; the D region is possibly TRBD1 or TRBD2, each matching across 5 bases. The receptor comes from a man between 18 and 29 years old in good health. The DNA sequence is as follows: TGTGCCAGCAGTACCGGGGCAGGGACCTTTTCTGGGGCCAACGTCCTGACTTTC. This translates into CASSTGAGTFSGANVLTF.